The present entry profiles one T cell receptor (beta chain) with its context. The data belong to a study of blood T cell repertoires in COVID-19. The data were produced by immunoSEQ multiplex PCR, yet TCRdb's version contains in-frame clones alone and is incomplete. The table records about 360,000 clones, about 86% of them present only once. The ends were cut back, 0 bases at V and 4 bases at J, with 9 bases in the middle. This CDR3 has 14 amino acids. The germline V gene encodes CDR1 LGHNA and CDR2 YNFKEQ. The chain links TRBV4-2 to TRBJ1-2; tentative D call: TRBD1 (5 bases). The TCR was taken from a woman aged 55 to 70 with COVID-19, enrolled during active disease. Sequencing used peripheral blood. CDR3 sequence: CASSQEGTSYGYTF. The CDR3 bases are TGTGCCAGCAGCCAAGAGGGGACTTCCTATGGCTACACCTTC.